This T cell receptor beta chain was identified during a study of T cell repertoires in cytomegalovirus infection. MiXCR, applied by TCRdb to the reads, yields one record per CDR3 protein. The data show roughly 990,000 distinct CDR3 sequences, with 30% to 40% seen just once and 10% to 15% held by the top ten. As regards this clonotype: Its target is not known.

V was shortened by 0 bases and J by 5 bases, with 11 bases between the two germline ends. The V gene's germline CDR1 is SEHNR and CDR2 FQNEAQ (reference sequence). This CDR3 is 14 amino acids long. J is TRBJ2-7 and V is TRBV7-9, with D possibly matching TRBD1 (6 bases). The sequence was collected from a human donor in good health (CMV status not recorded). Some clones in this sample may be carry-over from other donors' samples. The sequencing here drew on cultured CD8+ T cells from PBMCs, taken from culture after CMV antigen stimulation. The DNA for the CDR3 is TGTGCCAGCAGCTTAGCGCAACAGGGCGACGAGCAGTACTTC. The encoded protein is CASSLAQQGDEQYF.